The present T cell receptor (beta chain) was sequenced within a study of blood T cell repertoires in COVID-19. Study details: The United States, Italy and Spain provided the acute and convalescent COVID-19 samples.

After removal of 0 bases from V and 7 bases from J, the junction contained 8 bases not matched to a gene. This CDR3 region has 15 residues. Germline CDR1 LGHNA, CDR2 YSLEER. In terms of age and location, participants ranged from about 18 to 95 years and lived in around 22 US areas. Donors were grouped by their self-reported clinical history. Recovered status applied to Cohort 3 donors who had two consecutive negative PCRs. It also applied to those with clearance or with symptom resolution. Using immunoSEQ multiplex PCR, the repertoire was profiled, and TCRdb retains in-frame clones only, with some absent. The sample contains about 220,000 clones, roughly 90% of which appear only once.

The receptor was derived from a woman in her 30s who had recovered from COVID-19. Sequencing input: PBMCs or T cells enriched from blood (not recorded which). V usage is TRBV4-3 and J usage is TRBJ1-2; the match to TRBD1 covers 7 bases. CDR3 sequence: CASSQDPDRFLGYTF. In DNA form, the CDR3 reads TGCGCCAGCAGCCAAGATCCGGACAGGTTTCTTGGCTACACCTTC.